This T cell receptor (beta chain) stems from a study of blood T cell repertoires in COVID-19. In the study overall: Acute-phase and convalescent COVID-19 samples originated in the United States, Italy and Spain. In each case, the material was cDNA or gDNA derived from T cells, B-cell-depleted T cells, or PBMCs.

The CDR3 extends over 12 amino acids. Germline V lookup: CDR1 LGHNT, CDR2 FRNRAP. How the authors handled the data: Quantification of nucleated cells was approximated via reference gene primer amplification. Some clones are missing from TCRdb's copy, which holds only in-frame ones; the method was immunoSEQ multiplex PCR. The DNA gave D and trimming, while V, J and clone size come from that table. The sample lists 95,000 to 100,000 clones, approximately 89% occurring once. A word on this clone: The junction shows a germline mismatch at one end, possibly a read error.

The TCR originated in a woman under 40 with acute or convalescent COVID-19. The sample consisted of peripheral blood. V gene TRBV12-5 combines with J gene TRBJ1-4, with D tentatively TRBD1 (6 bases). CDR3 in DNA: TGTGCTAGTGGTTTGGAGGACAGTGATGCGATTTTT. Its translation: CASGLEDSDAIF.